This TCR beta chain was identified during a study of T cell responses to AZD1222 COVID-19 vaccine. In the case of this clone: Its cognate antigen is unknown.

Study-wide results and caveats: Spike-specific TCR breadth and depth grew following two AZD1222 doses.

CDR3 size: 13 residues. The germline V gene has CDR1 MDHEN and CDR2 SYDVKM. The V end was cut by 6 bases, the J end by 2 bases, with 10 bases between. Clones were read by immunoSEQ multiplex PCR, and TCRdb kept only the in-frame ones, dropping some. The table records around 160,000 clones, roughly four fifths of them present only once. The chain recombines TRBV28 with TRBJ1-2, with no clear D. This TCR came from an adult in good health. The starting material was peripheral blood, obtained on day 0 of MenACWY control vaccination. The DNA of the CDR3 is TGTGCCAGCAGCCCCCAAAGAAACTATGGCTACACCTTC. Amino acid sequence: CASSPQRNYGYTF.